The 30 T cell receptor beta chains in this list originate from one sample, sequenced in a study of cytomegalovirus exposure and HLA in healthy donors. PCR amplification relied on 60 Vbeta primers (plus 13 Jbeta primers). Here immunoSEQ multiplex PCR was the method, and the copy in TCRdb shows in-frame clones only, minus some. The repertoire holds over 200,000 clones, with 75% to 80% as singletons. Input material: PBMCs. Receptor source: a male donor in good health and CMV-seronegative.

V and J are TRBV28 and TRBJ2-7, with TRBD2 matching 9 bases. After removal of 9 bases from V and 6 bases from J, the junction contained 12 bases not matched to a gene. The CDR3 covers 14 residues. Per germline, CDR1 MDHEN and CDR2 SYDVKM. In nucleotides, the CDR3 is TGTGCCAGTCCGCCCCCGGGGCGGGGGGGCGAGCAGTACTTC. It encodes CASPPPGRGGEQYF.

The CDR3 protein is CASSTTGAGELFF. The CDR3 DNA is TGCGCCAGCAGCACAACAGGGGCCGGGGAGCTGTTTTTT. The chain couples TRBV5-1 to TRBJ2-2; 7 positions agree with TRBD1. V dropped 4 bases and J dropped 6; count of bases not matched to a gene: 3. This CDR3 has 13 residues. Germline V gives CDR1 SGHRS, CDR2 YFSETQ.

V usage is TRBV29-1 and J usage is TRBJ1-5; TRBD1 agrees at 9 bases. The V segment lost 4 bases and the J segment 3 bases; nucleotides outside the gene matches: 13. The CDR3 has 17 residues. Per germline, CDR1 SQVTM and CDR2 ANQGSEA. The CDR3 loop reads CSVAGQAGTGFNQPQHF. CDR3 nucleotides: TGCAGCGTTGCCGGCCAGGCGGGGACAGGGTTCAATCAGCCCCAGCATTTT.

The chain has TRBV6-5 and TRBJ2-3, with no clear D. The CDR3 runs 14 residues. CDR1 is MNHEY, CDR2 SVGAGI, per germline. V gave up 2 bases and J gave up 4 bases, with 10 bases separating them. The chain's CDR3 is CASSYVGLPDTQYF. Written as DNA, the CDR3 is TGTGCCAGCAGTTACGTCGGGTTGCCAGATACGCAGTATTTT.

The chain employs TRBV28 and TRBJ2-6, with D tentatively TRBD2 (7 bases). Germline values: CDR1 MDHEN, CDR2 SYDVKM. The germline V and J ends were trimmed by 2 bases and 3 bases, with 14 bases remaining between them. The CDR3 is 17 residues long. The CDR3 DNA sequence: TGTGCCAGCAGTTTAGGGGGGGGCGGGGGTGGGGCCAACGTCCTGACTTTC. This encodes CASSLGGGGGGANVLTF.

The rearrangement joins TRBV27 to TRBJ2-1; 10 bases align to TRBD1. The germline CDR1 and CDR2 sequences are MNHEY and SMNVEV (reference sequence). Trimming cost V 0 bases and J 7 bases; bases outside gene matches: 12. There are 18 residues in the CDR3. The DNA of the CDR3 is TGTGCCAGCAGTTTATCGGCCCCTCACGGGACAGGGGTGAATGAGCAGTTCTTC. Translated, it gives CASSLSAPHGTGVNEQFF.

The chain recombines TRBV9 with TRBJ1-2; D is unclear. The length of the CDR3 is 15 residues. V was shortened by 0 bases and J by 8 bases, with 17 bases between the two germline ends. Germline V gives CDR1 SGDLS, CDR2 YYNGEE. The CDR3 coding sequence is TGTGCCAGCAGCGTAGCGAGTCCGGGTTGGAGCGGCTACACCTTC. Translated, it gives CASSVASPGWSGYTF.

The gene calls are TRBV7-6 and TRBJ1-1; 10 bases fit TRBD1. V shed 5 bases and J 6 bases; nucleotides not matched to a gene: 9. This CDR3 region has 15 residues. Per the germline V gene, CDR1 is SGHVS and CDR2 is FNYEAQ. The CDR3 nucleotides read TGTGCCAGCAGCGCCTGGACAGGGGGAAGTGCTGAAGCTTTCTTT. Translating it yields CASSAWTGGSAEAFF.

The V call is TRBV7-6, the J call TRBJ2-2, with 7 positions matching TRBD2. Germline-derived CDR1 and CDR2 are SGHVS and FNYEAQ. This CDR3 has 17 residues. V lost 5 bases to trimming and J lost 0 bases; unmatched junction nucleotides: 9. CDR3 DNA: TGTGCCAGCAGCGGAGGCGGGGCGGGAGCGAACACCGGGGAGCTGTTTTTT. This gives the protein CASSGGGAGANTGELFF.

This clone was observed a handful of times. The V call is TRBV12-2, the J call TRBJ2-7; the DNA was not compared with TRBD2, the D call given in the table. TRBV12-2 is listed as a pseudogene. CDR3 size: 13 residues. CDR3 in amino acids: CASPAGEGYEQYF. In DNA form, the CDR3 reads TGTGCAAGCCCCGCGGGGGAGGGCTACGAGCAGTACTTC.

This sequence joins TRBV19 and TRBJ1-1; maybe TRBD1 (5 bases). CDR1 is LNHDA and CDR2 is SQIVND in the germline V gene (reference sequence). Trimming took off 7 bases at V and 1 base at J, with 22 bases between the two ends. The CDR3 is made up of 17 amino acids. CDR3 sequence (DNA): TGTGCCAGTAAAAATACCAGACGACAGATTCAGAACACTGAAGCTTTCTTT. It specifies CASKNTRRQIQNTEAFF.

This clone was detected only a few times. The chain joins TRBV30 to TRBJ1-6, with D possibly being TRBD1 (5 bases). CDR1 GTSNPN and CDR2 SVGIG come from the germline V gene (reference sequence). Trimming stripped 2 bases from V and 9 bases from J, with 20 bases between. There are 16 residues in the CDR3. The CDR3 DNA sequence: TGTGCCTGGAGTTTAAACCCAGCAGGGCGTGCTTCACCCCTCCACTTT. This translates into CAWSLNPAGRASPLHF.

As to this clone: The sample holds other DNA sequences that translate to the same CDR3. The chain carries TRBV7-3 and TRBJ2-7; 9 bases are a match to TRBD1. V lost 5 bases and J lost 2; bases outside the gene matches: 4. CDR1 and CDR2 (germline): SGHTA, FQGTGA. The CDR3 loop spans 14 amino acids. The CDR3 sequence: CASSPGTGPYEQYF. The CDR3 DNA sequence: TGTGCCAGCAGCCCCGGGACAGGGCCCTACGAGCAGTACTTC. Complete variable domain (other parts from reference TRBV7-3 and TRBJ2-7): GAGVSQTPSNKVTEKGKYVELRCDPISGHTALYWYRQSLGQGPEFLIYFQGTGAADDSGLPNDRFFAVRPEGSVSTLKIQRTERGDSAVYLCASSPGTGPYEQYFGPGTRLTVT.

This clone was seen only a few times. This chain links TRBV25-1 with TRBJ1-1; D gene uncertain. V shed 6 bases and J shed 6 bases, with 8 bases lying between them. The CDR3 is 11 residues long. From germline, CDR1 is MGHDK and CDR2 SYGVNS. CDR3 nucleotides: TGTGCCAGCAGCCTAAACGCTGAAGCTTTCTTT. It is translated as CASSLNAEAFF. Looking up the rest from reference TRBV25-1 and TRBJ1-1 gives the full variable domain: EADIYQTPRYLVIGTGKKITLECSQTMGHDKMYWYQQDPGMELHLIHYSYGVNSTEKGDLSSESTVSRIRTEHFPLTLESARPSHTSQYLCASSLNAEAFFGQGTRLTVV.

The V gene is TRBV6-5, the J gene TRBJ1-2; TRBD1 matches at 8 bases. The germline V gene encodes CDR1 MNHEY and CDR2 SVGAGI. The CDR3 totals 15 residues. Germline trimming cut 4 bases from V and 4 bases from J; bases unmatched to any gene: 8. In DNA, the CDR3 is TGTGCCAGCAGTTCAAGGACAGGGTCTAGCTATGGCTACACCTTC. It specifies CASSSRTGSSYGYTF.

The chain recombines TRBV4-3 with TRBJ1-3; D possibly corresponds to TRBD1 (6 bases). Germline CDR1 LGHNA, CDR2 YSLEER. The CDR3 sequence is 16 residues long. V was trimmed by 0 bases and J by 4 bases, leaving 13 bases between them. CDR3: CASSQDRAGVGNTIYF. The CDR3 DNA is TGCGCCAGCAGCCAAGATCGGGCAGGGGTAGGAAACACCATATATTTT.

The chain is built from TRBV28 and TRBJ2-7; 14 bases fit TRBD2. CDR3 length: 20 amino acids. From germline, CDR1 is MDHEN and CDR2 SYDVKM. The V gene end was trimmed by 4 bases and the J gene end by 5 bases; junction bases not matched to a gene: 19. The CDR3 sequence is CASSYRTGLRLAGGPHEQYF. The CDR3 DNA is TGTGCCAGCAGTTACCGGACAGGCCTGCGACTAGCGGGAGGGCCCCACGAGCAGTACTTC.

The chain couples TRBV7-9 to TRBJ1-4, with unresolved D. In germline, CDR1 is SEHNR, CDR2 FQNEAQ (reference sequence). The CDR3 extends over 13 amino acids. Trimming left V 0 bases short and J 7 bases short, with 6 bases between. This CDR3 is CASSLAQPEKLFF. The CDR3 DNA is TGTGCCAGCAGCTTAGCACAGCCTGAAAAACTGTTTTTT.

This clone was counted only a few times. Other DNA variants within this sample encode the same CDR3. The rearrangement uses TRBV5-1 and TRBJ1-2, with 11 bases identical to TRBD1. CDR1 and CDR2 (germline): SGHRS, YFSETQ. The CDR3 contains 14 residues. V shed 3 bases, J shed 4 bases, and the junction held 2 bases outside the gene matches. The CDR3 nucleotides are TGCGCCAGCAGCTCGGGGACAGGGGGCTATGGCTACACCTTC. Its protein is CASSSGTGGYGYTF.

V gene TRBV4-1 combines with J gene TRBJ2-3; 7 bases are a match to TRBD1. The length of the CDR3 is 15 residues. Germline assignment: CDR1 MGHRA and CDR2 YSYEKL. The trim removed 2 bases at V and 1 base at J, leaving 3 bases unmatched. The CDR3 bases are TGCGCCAGCAGCCAATCCGGGACAGGCACAGATACGCAGTATTTT. Its translation is CASSQSGTGTDTQYF.

The CDR3 DNA follows: TGTGCCAGCAGGACAGGGGACAGTTACGAAAAACTGTTTTTT. It specifies CASRTGDSYEKLFF. J is TRBJ1-4 and V is TRBV19; TRBD1 matches at 9 bases. This CDR3 has 14 residues. Germline CDR1 LNHDA, CDR2 SQIVND (reference sequence). Trimming removed 9 bases from V and 8 bases from J; junction bases left unmatched: 10. Using reference TRBV19 and TRBJ1-4 for the parts outside the CDR3, the full variable domain is DGGITQSPKYLFRKEGQNVTLSCEQNLNHDAMYWYRQDPGQGLRLIYYSQIVNDFQKGDIAEGYSVSREKKESFPLTVTSAQKNPTAFYLCASRTGDSYEKLFFGSGTQLSVL.

The chain couples TRBV10-3 to TRBJ1-3; no clear D gene. V dropped 0 bases and J dropped 5 bases, with 14 bases sitting between them. CDR1 ENHRY and CDR2 SYGVKD come from the germline V gene. This CDR3 region has 16 residues. The DNA for the CDR3 is TGTGCCATCAGTGAGTCCGGGTGGGTTGTCCGAAACACCATATATTTT. It codes for CAISESGWVVRNTIYF.

This clone was recorded only once. The chain couples TRBV30 to TRBJ1-2, with TRBD1 identical over 9 bases. CDR1 GTSNPN and CDR2 SVGIG come from the germline V gene (reference sequence). V lost 5 bases to trimming and J lost 8 bases; unmatched junction nucleotides: 6. The CDR3 is 12 amino acids. CDR3 sequence: CAWGDRGYGYTF. The CDR3 bases are TGTGCCTGGGGTGACAGGGGGTACGGCTACACCTTC.

The CDR3 region is CASSLGRRGQFYEQYF. The CDR3 nucleotides read TGTGCCAGCAGCTTAGGTCGCCGGGGACAGTTCTACGAGCAGTACTTC. The chain joins TRBV7-2 to TRBJ2-7, with 7 bases aligning to TRBD1. The CDR3 contains 16 residues. After removal of 1 base from V and 3 bases from J, the junction contained 9 bases not matched to a gene. The germline V gene has CDR1 SGHTA and CDR2 FQGNSA.

The chain recombines TRBV13 with TRBJ1-1; D remains unclear. The V gene's germline CDR1 is PRHDT and CDR2 FYEKMQ (reference sequence). V dropped 5 bases and J dropped 8 bases, with 12 bases sitting between them. The CDR3 sequence is 12 residues long. CDR3 protein: CASSPTTWEAFF. CDR3 nucleotides: TGTGCCAGCAGCCCCACCACATGGGAAGCTTTCTTT. The complete variable domain, with remaining parts taken from reference TRBV13 and TRBJ1-1, reads AAGVIQSPRHLIKEKRETATLKCYPIPRHDTVYWYQQGPGQDPQFLISFYEKMQSDKGSIPDRFSAQQFSDYHSELNMSSLELGDSALYFCASSPTTWEAFFGQGTRLTVV.

J is TRBJ2-1 and V is TRBV7-3, with D hard to call. The CDR3 is 14 amino acids. From germline, CDR1 is SGHTA and CDR2 FQGTGA. Trimming shortened V by 1 base and J by 3 bases, and 7 bases separated the two germline ends. CDR3 bases: TGTGCCAGCAGCTTAATTCCGGGCTACAATGAGCAGTTCTTC. Protein product: CASSLIPGYNEQFF.

This chain uses TRBV6-1 with TRBJ1-2, with 7 bases identical to TRBD1. The germline gives CDR1 MNHNS, CDR2 SASEGT. V lost 7 bases to trimming and J lost 3 bases; unmatched junction nucleotides: 8. The CDR3 runs to 14 residues. The CDR3 nucleotides are TGTGCCAGCATCTGGACAGGACCCGACTATGGCTACACCTTC. It is translated as CASIWTGPDYGYTF.

This clone has just a few counts. V and J are TRBV28 and TRBJ1-1, with a tentative D call TRBD1 (6 bases). The germline gives CDR1 MDHEN, CDR2 SYDVKM. V shed 4 bases and J shed 5 bases, with 11 bases lying between them. This CDR3 comprises 13 residues. The CDR3 DNA sequence: TGTGCCAGCAGTTCGGGGGGCTCTACTGAAGCTTTCTTT. This sequence encodes CASSSGGSTEAFF.

The rearrangement uses TRBV6-6 and TRBJ1-1, with 8 nucleotides matching TRBD1. J lost 0 bases, V lost 5 bases, and 5 bases had no gene match. Per the germline V gene, CDR1 is MNHNY and CDR2 is SVGAGI (reference sequence). The CDR3 extends over 15 amino acids. The CDR3 reads CASSNRDRMNTEAFF. DNA of the CDR3: TGTGCCAGCAGTAACCGGGACAGGATGAACACTGAAGCTTTCTTT.

This clone was detected only once. The chain carries TRBV5-1 and TRBJ2-7; tentatively, D is TRBD2 (5 bases). The CDR3 runs to 11 residues. Germline lookup yields CDR1 SGHRS and CDR2 YFSETQ. Trimming shortened V by 6 bases and J by 4 bases, and 8 bases separated the two germline ends. The CDR3 coding sequence is TGCGCCAGCAATCGGGGTTACGAGCAGTACTTC. Translating it yields CASNRGYEQYF.